Below, 32 T cell receptor beta chains from the same sample are listed, as sequenced in a study of blood T cell repertoires in COVID-19. Clones were read by immunoSEQ multiplex PCR, and TCRdb kept only the in-frame ones, dropping some. The sample records 220,000 or so clones, about 88% being singletons. The source material was peripheral blood. These receptors came from a woman in her fifties or sixties with COVID-19, enrolled during active disease.

This chain links TRBV30 with TRBJ1-2; the D gene is possibly TRBD1 (5 bases). V was pared by 2 bases and J by 4 bases, with 20 bases between. The germline gives CDR1 GTSNPN, CDR2 SVGIG (reference sequence). This CDR3 spans 16 amino acids. CDR3 DNA sequence: TGTGCCTGGAGTAGTATGTCGAAGGGGCTTGGCTATGGCTACACCTTC. It specifies CAWSSMSKGLGYGYTF. Full variable domain (outside the CDR3, taken from reference TRBV30 and TRBJ1-2): SQTIHQWPATLVQPVGSPLSLECTVEGTSNPNLYWYRQAAGRGLQLLFYSVGIGQISSEVPQNLSASRPQDRQFILSSKKLLLSDSGFYLCAWSSMSKGLGYGYTFGSGTRLTVV.

V gene TRBV29-1 combines with J gene TRBJ1-2; D gene uncertain. The V end was cut by 3 bases, the J end by 8 bases, with 16 bases between. Germline V lookup: CDR1 SQVTM, CDR2 ANQGSEA. The length of the CDR3 is 13 residues. The CDR3 protein is CSVEPPSAEGYTF. CDR3 coding DNA: TGCAGCGTTGAGCCTCCAAGCGCGGAAGGCTACACCTTC.

The chain carries TRBV28 and TRBJ1-2, with D perhaps TRBD1 (5 bases). Germline-derived CDR1 and CDR2 are MDHEN and SYDVKM. V lost 5 bases to trimming and J lost 7 bases, with 11 bases between them. This CDR3 spans 12 amino acids. CDR3 DNA: TGTGCCAGCAGTCGTCCAGGGATTGGCTACACCTTC. This encodes CASSRPGIGYTF.

The chain recombines TRBV5-8 with TRBJ2-7; TRBD1 matches 9 bases. The ends lost 7 bases at V and 7 bases at J; junction bases unmatched: 15. Germline loops: CDR1 SGHTS, CDR2 YDEGEE. This CDR3 has 15 residues. CDR3 nucleotides: TGTGCCAGCGGTCGAGGGGGGACAGGGACTTGGGAGCAGTACTTC. It yields the protein CASGRGGTGTWEQYF. Drawing the rest from reference TRBV5-8 and TRBJ2-7, the complete variable domain is EAGVTQSPTHLIKTRGQQATLRCSPISGHTSVYWYQQALGLGLQFLLWYDEGEERNRGNFPPRFSGRQFPNYSSELNVNALELEDSALYLCASGRGGTGTWEQYFGPGTRLTVT.

V and J are TRBV14 and TRBJ2-7; tentatively, D is TRBD1 (6 bases). Trimming stripped 1 base from V and 8 bases from J, with 9 bases between. The CDR3 runs 12 residues. CDR1 and CDR2 from the germline V gene are SGHDN and FVKESK. CDR3 in amino acids: CASSQGQGKQYV. DNA for the CDR3: TGTGCCAGCAGCCAAGGCCAGGGGAAGCAGTACGTC.

The rearrangement joins TRBV27 to TRBJ1-2, with 7 positions matching TRBD1. Germline V lookup: CDR1 MNHEY, CDR2 SMNVEV (reference sequence). The CDR3 length is 14 residues. V lost 6 bases and J lost 4; bases outside the gene matches: 8. CDR3 nucleotide sequence: TGTGCCAGCAGATCTCCGGGGACAGCCTATGGCTACACCTTC. Translation gives CASRSPGTAYGYTF.

V and J are TRBV7-8 and TRBJ2-3, with 8 bases that match TRBD1. The CDR3 totals 16 residues. Germline trimming cut 5 bases from V and 2 bases from J; bases unmatched to any gene: 9. From germline, CDR1 is SGHVS and CDR2 FQNEAQ. The CDR3 DNA is TGTGCCAGCAGCCCAAGACAGGGGACGTACACAGATACGCAGTATTTT. Protein product: CASSPRQGTYTDTQYF. The full variable domain, in which reference TRBV7-8 and TRBJ2-3 provide the parts outside the CDR3, is GAGVSQSPRYKVAKRGQDVALRCDPISGHVSLFWYQQALGQGPEFLTYFQNEAQLDKSGLPSDRFFAERPEGSVSTLKIQRTQQEDSAVYLCASSPRQGTYTDTQYFGPGTRLTVL.

This rearrangement joins TRBV10-3 to TRBJ2-5; TRBD1 matches 7 bases. Germline V gives CDR1 ENHRY, CDR2 SYGVKD. CDR3 length: 14 residues. The V segment lost 3 bases and the J segment 1 base; nucleotides outside the gene matches: 2. The CDR3 loop reads CAISDRQGQETQYF. The CDR3 bases are TGTGCCATCAGTGATCGACAGGGCCAAGAGACCCAGTACTTC.

The V and J genes are TRBV30 and TRBJ2-3, with TRBD1 identical over 9 bases. Germline CDR1 GTSNPN, CDR2 SVGIG (reference sequence). The CDR3 is made up of 15 amino acids. Unmatched junction bases numbered 5, after V lost 2 bases and J lost 2 bases. The CDR3 DNA follows: TGTGCCTGGAGTCCGACAGGGGGGATCACAGATACGCAGTATTTT. Residues: CAWSPTGGITDTQYF.

The chain is built from TRBV10-3 and TRBJ1-1, with unresolved D. Trimming shortened V by 5 bases and J by 3 bases, and 10 bases separated the two germline ends. CDR1 and CDR2 from the germline V gene are ENHRY and SYGVKD. This CDR3 has 13 residues. This chain's CDR3 is CAISREADTEAFF. The CDR3 DNA follows: TGTGCCATCAGTCGGGAGGCAGACACTGAAGCTTTCTTT.

The chain joins TRBV4-3 to TRBJ2-1; TRBD1 agrees at 8 bases. V trimming: 4 bases; J trimming: 5 bases; junction bases outside the gene matches: 10. Germline CDR1 reads LGHNA; CDR2 reads YSLEER. The CDR3 totals 16 residues. The chain's CDR3 is CASSPTGQGWNNEQFF. In DNA form, the CDR3 reads TGCGCCAGCAGCCCCACAGGACAGGGATGGAACAATGAGCAGTTCTTC.

This sequence joins TRBV11-2 and TRBJ2-5; tentative D call: TRBD1 (6 bases). From germline, CDR1 is SGHAT and CDR2 FQNNGV. Trimming left V 5 bases short and J 7 bases short, with 14 bases between. This CDR3 is built from 13 residues. In nucleotides, the CDR3 is TGTGCCAGCAGCCTCAGGGGTCCCGTGACCCAGTACTTC. Amino acids: CASSLRGPVTQYF.

J is TRBJ2-5 and V is TRBV30; the D gene is possibly TRBD2 (7 bases). V was cut by 3 bases and J by 8 bases, with 19 bases left in between. The germline CDR1 and CDR2 sequences are GTSNPN and SVGIG (reference sequence). There are 14 residues in the CDR3. CDR3 residues: CAWSAGGGGDTQYF. CDR3 nucleotides: TGTGCCTGGAGCGCCGGGGGCGGGGGAGATACCCAGTACTTC.

The gene calls are TRBV7-8 and TRBJ1-2; weak D call: TRBD1 (6 bases). The CDR3 has 14 residues. The V end was cut by 5 bases, the J end by 2 bases, with 12 bases between. Germline V gene data show CDR1 as SGHVS and CDR2 as FQNEAQ. The CDR3 DNA sequence: TGTGCCAGCAGCGAATTAACAGGGAACTATGGCTACACCTTC. Protein sequence: CASSELTGNYGYTF.

This chain connects TRBV5-1 to TRBJ2-3, with D perhaps TRBD1 (5 bases). Germline CDR1 reads SGHRS; CDR2 reads YFSETQ. Trimming took off 5 bases at V and 2 bases at J, with 12 bases between the two ends. The CDR3 is 14 amino acids. The chain's CDR3 is CASRGQHSTDTQYF. In nucleotides, the CDR3 is TGCGCCAGCAGAGGACAACACTCCACAGATACGCAGTATTTT.

The genes are TRBV14 and TRBJ2-7; D remains ambiguous. Looked up from germline, CDR1 is SGHDN and CDR2 is FVKESK. The CDR3 is 12 residues long. V lost 2 bases and J lost 4, with 6 bases in between. The CDR3 DNA reads TGTGCCAGCAGCCAATCCAGGTACGAGCAGTACTTC. This encodes CASSQSRYEQYF.

The chain carries TRBV28 and TRBJ1-4; D gene uncertain. The CDR3 length is 11 residues. V was clipped by 6 bases and J by 9 bases, with 8 bases between them. Germline V gives CDR1 MDHEN, CDR2 SYDVKM. CDR3 amino acids: CASSLYQKLFF. Here the CDR3 DNA reads TGTGCCAGCAGCCTATACCAAAAACTGTTTTTT.

The CDR3 here is CASSWGGNEQFF. DNA of the CDR3: TGCGCCAGCAGCTGGGGGGGAAATGAGCAGTTCTTC. The chain carries TRBV5-1 and TRBJ2-1, with TRBD2 matching 7 bases. J gave up 7 bases and V 3 bases, and 1 base lay outside the gene matches. Germline V gives CDR1 SGHRS, CDR2 YFSETQ. The CDR3 extends over 12 amino acids.

The rearrangement uses TRBV28 and TRBJ1-4; D unclear. CDR1 is MDHEN and CDR2 is SYDVKM in the germline V gene. V was pared by 8 bases and J by 0 bases, with 19 bases between. CDR3 length: 17 amino acids. CDR3 coding DNA: TGTGCCAGCGCCTCCCACCTCTACAGCCCAACTAATGAAAAACTGTTTTTT. Translation gives CASASHLYSPTNEKLFF.

The chain employs TRBV9 and TRBJ1-4; D gene uncertain. Germline assignment: CDR1 SGDLS and CDR2 YYNGEE. The CDR3 covers 14 residues. V lost 4 bases and J 0 bases, leaving 7 bases between the germline ends. CDR3 sequence (DNA): TGTGCCAGCAGCCCCGGGACAACTAATGAAAAACTGTTTTTT. It yields the protein CASSPGTTNEKLFF. Drawing the rest from reference TRBV9 and TRBJ1-4, the complete variable domain is DSGVTQTPKHLITATGQRVTLRCSPRSGDLSVYWYQQSLDQGLQFLIQYYNGEERAKGNILERFSAQQFPDLHSELNLSSLELGDSALYFCASSPGTTNEKLFFGSGTQLSVL.

The genes are TRBV5-6 and TRBJ1-5; no firm D call. Looked up from germline, CDR1 is SGHDT and CDR2 is YYEEEE. Trimming pared 0 bases from V and 0 bases from J, leaving 7 bases between. This CDR3 is 15 amino acids long. CDR3 sequence (DNA): TGTGCCAGCAGCTTGGGCAGCGCTAGCAATCAGCCCCAGCATTTT. This codes for CASSLGSASNQPQHF.

This chain connects TRBV19 to TRBJ1-6; TRBD1 is a possible D gene (5 bases). CDR1 is LNHDA, CDR2 SQIVND, per germline (reference sequence). Deletions cut 2 bases from V and 10 bases from J, with 12 bases between. The CDR3 runs to 14 residues. DNA for the CDR3: TGTGCCAGTAGTATAACTGACAGCAAGTCACCCCTCCACTTT. Translating gives CASSITDSKSPLHF.

This chain connects TRBV5-1 to TRBJ2-3; TRBD2 agrees at 8 bases. The CDR3 has 16 amino acids. Losses at the gene ends were 4 bases for V and 6 bases for J; bases not matched to a gene: 13. Germline assignment: CDR1 SGHRS and CDR2 YFSETQ. CDR3 residues: CASSPLGGDYRDTQYF. The DNA of the CDR3 is TGCGCCAGCAGCCCCCTCGGGGGGGATTATAGGGATACGCAGTATTTT.

This clone was seen only a few times. The chain joins TRBV7-9 to TRBJ1-2; 7 bases map to TRBD1. The CDR3 length is 12 residues. CDR1 is SEHNR and CDR2 is FQNEAQ in the germline V gene (reference sequence). Losses at the gene ends were 5 bases for V and 3 bases for J; bases not matched to a gene: 0. Here the CDR3 DNA reads TGTGCCAGCAGCACAGGGGACTATGGCTACACCTTC. This translates into CASSTGDYGYTF.

J is TRBJ1-2 and V is TRBV30; D unresolved. CDR1 is GTSNPN and CDR2 is SVGIG in the germline V gene (reference sequence). Trimming left V 0 bases short and J 5 bases short, with 13 bases between. The CDR3 runs 14 residues. The CDR3 coding sequence is TGTGCCTGGAGTGTACGCCGGAGGGTATATGGCTACACCTTC. It translates to CAWSVRRRVYGYTF.

This clone was counted a single time. The chain carries TRBV10-1 and TRBJ1-5, with D hard to call. Trimming left V 2 bases short and J 5 bases short, with 13 bases between. Germline loops: CDR1 WNHNN, CDR2 SYGVQD (reference sequence). The CDR3 consists of 15 residues. CDR3 nucleotides: TGCGCCAGCAGTGAGGGTCGCCGTCGGGATCAGCCCCAGCATTTT. This gives the protein CASSEGRRRDQPQHF.

The CDR3 nucleotides read TGTGCCACCAGTGATTTGCATGGTCGAGACGAGCAGTACGTC. Translation: CATSDLHGRDEQYV. This chain links TRBV24-1 with TRBJ2-7; D is unclear. Germline V gene sequence: CDR1 KGHDR, CDR2 SFDVKD. V lost 0 bases to trimming and J lost 5 bases, with 10 bases between them. This CDR3 is built from 14 residues.

The chain recombines TRBV9 with TRBJ1-1; D might be TRBD1 (6 bases). The germline gives CDR1 SGDLS, CDR2 YYNGEE. V gave up 0 bases and J gave up 4 bases, with 13 bases separating them. The CDR3 consists of 15 residues. Here the CDR3 reads CASSVATGDGTEAFF. The CDR3 coding sequence is TGTGCCAGCAGCGTAGCGACAGGTGATGGCACTGAAGCTTTCTTT.

The DNA of the CDR3 is TGTGCCAGCACCCTCGGGGGGGTTTACAATGAGCAGTTCTTC. It translates to CASTLGGVYNEQFF. V and J are TRBV5-4 and TRBJ2-1; 8 bases fit TRBD2. The CDR3 sequence is 14 residues long. The V gene end was trimmed by 6 bases and the J gene end by 4 bases; junction bases not matched to a gene: 6. From germline, CDR1 is SGHNT and CDR2 YYREEE (reference sequence).

The chain is built from TRBV6-5 and TRBJ2-7; 8 bases line up with TRBD2. The V gene's germline CDR1 is MNHEY and CDR2 SVGAGI. The CDR3 consists of 14 residues. The junction had 12 bases not matched to a gene; V was cut back by 10 bases and J by 4 bases. CDR3 in DNA: TGTGCCACCCACGCCAGCGGGGGAGGATACGAGCAGTACGTC. Protein sequence: CATHASGGGYEQYV.

This chain joins TRBV13 and TRBJ2-4, with 9 bases aligning to TRBD1. The CDR3 sequence is 17 residues long. Germline V gives CDR1 PRHDT, CDR2 FYEKMQ (reference sequence). V shed 4 bases, J shed 6 bases, and the junction held 13 bases outside the gene matches. The CDR3 sequence is CASSWRTGVSRGNIQYF. CDR3 sequence (DNA): TGTGCCAGCAGCTGGCGGACAGGGGTGAGCCGGGGAAACATTCAGTACTTC.

This chain uses TRBV5-6 with TRBJ1-1; weak D call: TRBD1 (5 bases). This CDR3 region has 14 residues. Trimming removed 1 base from V and 1 base from J, with 8 bases in between. From germline, CDR1 is SGHDT and CDR2 YYEEEE. The CDR3: CASSLQGTNTEAFF. CDR3 in DNA: TGTGCCAGCAGCTTGCAGGGAACGAACACTGAAGCTTTCTTT.